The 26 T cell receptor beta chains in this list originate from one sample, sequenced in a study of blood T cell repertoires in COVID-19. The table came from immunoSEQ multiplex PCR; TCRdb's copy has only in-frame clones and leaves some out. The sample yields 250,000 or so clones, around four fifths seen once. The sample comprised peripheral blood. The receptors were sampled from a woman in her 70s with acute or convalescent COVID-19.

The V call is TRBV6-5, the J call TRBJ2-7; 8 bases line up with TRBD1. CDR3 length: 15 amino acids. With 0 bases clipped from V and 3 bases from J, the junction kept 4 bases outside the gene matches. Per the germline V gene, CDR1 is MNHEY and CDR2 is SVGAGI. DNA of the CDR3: TGTGCCAGCAGTTACTCTCGACAGGGGAACTACGAGCAGTACTTC. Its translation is CASSYSRQGNYEQYF.

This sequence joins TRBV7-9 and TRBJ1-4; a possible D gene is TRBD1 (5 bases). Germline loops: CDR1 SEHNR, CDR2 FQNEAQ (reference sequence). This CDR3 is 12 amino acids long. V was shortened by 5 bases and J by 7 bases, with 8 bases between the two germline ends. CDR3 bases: TGTGCCAGCAGCCTCCAGGGTGAAAAACTGTTTTTT. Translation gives CASSLQGEKLFF.

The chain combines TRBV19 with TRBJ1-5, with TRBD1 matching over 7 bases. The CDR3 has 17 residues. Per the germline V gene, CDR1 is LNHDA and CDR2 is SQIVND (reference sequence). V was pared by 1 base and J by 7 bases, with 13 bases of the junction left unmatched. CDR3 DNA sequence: TGTGCCAGTAGTATAGGACCTCCGGGACAGCAATCGCAGCCCCAGCATTTT. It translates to CASSIGPPGQQSQPQHF.

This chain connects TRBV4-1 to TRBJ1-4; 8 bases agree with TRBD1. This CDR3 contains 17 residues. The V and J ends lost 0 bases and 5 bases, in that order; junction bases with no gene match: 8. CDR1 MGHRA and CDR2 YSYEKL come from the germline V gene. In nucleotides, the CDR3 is TGCGCCAGCAGCCAAGATCAGGGGGCGCGAGGGAATGAAAAACTGTTTTTT. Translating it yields CASSQDQGARGNEKLFF.

DNA for the CDR3: TGTGCCAGCAGTCCGACAGGTTCCTACGAGCAGTACTTC. It yields the protein CASSPTGSYEQYF. This rearrangement joins TRBV5-6 to TRBJ2-7; D might be TRBD1 (6 bases). Germline CDR1 SGHDT, CDR2 YYEEEE. CDR3 size: 13 residues. V lost 5 bases to trimming and J lost 1 base, with 10 bases between them.

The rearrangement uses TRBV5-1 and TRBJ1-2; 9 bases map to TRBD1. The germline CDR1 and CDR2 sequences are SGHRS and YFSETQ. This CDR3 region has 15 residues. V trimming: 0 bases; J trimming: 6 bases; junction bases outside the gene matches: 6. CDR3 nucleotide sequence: TGCGCCAGCAGCTTGGGACAGGGGGTAAGGAATGGCTACACCTTC. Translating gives CASSLGQGVRNGYTF.

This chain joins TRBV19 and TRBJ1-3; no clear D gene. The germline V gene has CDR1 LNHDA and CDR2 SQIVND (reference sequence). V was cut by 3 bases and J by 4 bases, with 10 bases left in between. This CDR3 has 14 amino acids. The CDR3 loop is CASSMGRGGNTIYF. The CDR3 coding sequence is TGTGCCAGTAGTATGGGCCGCGGGGGAAACACCATATATTTT.

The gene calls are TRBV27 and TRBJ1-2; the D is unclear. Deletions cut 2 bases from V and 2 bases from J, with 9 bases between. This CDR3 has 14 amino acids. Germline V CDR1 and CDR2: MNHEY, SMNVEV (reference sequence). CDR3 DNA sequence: TGTGCCAGCAGTTTAGTCGGCGGGAACTATGGCTACACCTTC. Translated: CASSLVGGNYGYTF.

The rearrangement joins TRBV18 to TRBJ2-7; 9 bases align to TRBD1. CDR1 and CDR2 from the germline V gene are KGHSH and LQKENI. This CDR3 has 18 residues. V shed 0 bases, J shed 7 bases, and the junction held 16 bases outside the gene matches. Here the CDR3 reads CASSPPGVGGTGSREQYF. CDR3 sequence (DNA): TGTGCCAGCTCACCACCAGGAGTTGGCGGGACAGGGTCTCGTGAGCAGTACTTC.

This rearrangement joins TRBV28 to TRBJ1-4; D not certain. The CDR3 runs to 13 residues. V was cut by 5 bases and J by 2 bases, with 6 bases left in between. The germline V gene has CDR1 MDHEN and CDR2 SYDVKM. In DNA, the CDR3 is TGTGCCAGCAGTGTTATGACTAATGAAAAACTGTTTTTT. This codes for CASSVMTNEKLFF.

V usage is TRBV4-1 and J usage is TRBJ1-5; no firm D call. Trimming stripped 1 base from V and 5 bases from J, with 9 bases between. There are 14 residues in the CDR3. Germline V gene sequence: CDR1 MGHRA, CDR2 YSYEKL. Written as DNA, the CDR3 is TGCGCCAGCAGCCAAGTCTCAGAGGATCAGCCCCAGCATTTT. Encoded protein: CASSQVSEDQPQHF.

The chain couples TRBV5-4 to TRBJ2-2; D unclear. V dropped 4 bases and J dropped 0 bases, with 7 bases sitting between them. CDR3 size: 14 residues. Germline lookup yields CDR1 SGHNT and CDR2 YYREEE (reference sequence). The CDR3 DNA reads TGTGCCAGCAGCGGTACAACGAACACCGGGGAGCTGTTTTTT. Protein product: CASSGTTNTGELFF.

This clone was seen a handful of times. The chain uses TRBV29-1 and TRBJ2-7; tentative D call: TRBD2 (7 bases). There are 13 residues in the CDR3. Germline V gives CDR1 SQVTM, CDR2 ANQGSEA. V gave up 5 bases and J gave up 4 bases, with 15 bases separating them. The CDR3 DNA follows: TGCAGCGTTTCGGAGGGGGGGCGATACGAGCAGTACTTC. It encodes CSVSEGGRYEQYF.

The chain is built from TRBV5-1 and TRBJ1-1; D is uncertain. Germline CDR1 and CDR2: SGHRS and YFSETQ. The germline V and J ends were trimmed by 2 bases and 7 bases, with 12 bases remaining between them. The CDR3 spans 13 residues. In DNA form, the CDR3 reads TGCGCCAGCAGCTTTCCGGGTATGGGTGAAGCTTTCTTT. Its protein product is CASSFPGMGEAFF.

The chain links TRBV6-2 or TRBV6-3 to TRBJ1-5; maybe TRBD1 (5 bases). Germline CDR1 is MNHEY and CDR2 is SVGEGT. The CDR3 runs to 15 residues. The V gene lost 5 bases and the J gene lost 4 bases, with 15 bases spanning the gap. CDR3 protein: CASSKRQNGNQPQHF. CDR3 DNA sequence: TGTGCCAGCAGTAAAAGACAGAACGGGAATCAGCCCCAGCATTTT.

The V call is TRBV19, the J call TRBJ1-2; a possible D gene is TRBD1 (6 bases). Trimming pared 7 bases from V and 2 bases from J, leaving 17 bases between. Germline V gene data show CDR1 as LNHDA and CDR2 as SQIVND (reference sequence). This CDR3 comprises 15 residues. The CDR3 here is CASTRTGQLNYGYTF. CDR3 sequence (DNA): TGTGCCAGTACCCGAACAGGGCAGCTGAACTATGGCTACACCTTC.

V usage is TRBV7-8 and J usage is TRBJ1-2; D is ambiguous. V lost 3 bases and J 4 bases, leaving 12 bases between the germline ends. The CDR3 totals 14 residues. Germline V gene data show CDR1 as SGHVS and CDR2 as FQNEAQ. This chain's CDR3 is CASSFTQSPYGYTF. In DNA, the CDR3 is TGTGCCAGCAGCTTCACACAGAGCCCCTATGGCTACACCTTC.

CDR3 amino acids: CASSSDSMNTEAFF. The CDR3 DNA is TGCGCCAGCAGCTCAGACAGCATGAACACTGAAGCTTTCTTT. The chain carries TRBV5-1 and TRBJ1-1; the D gene is possibly TRBD1 (5 bases). This CDR3 is built from 14 residues. Germline CDR1 SGHRS, CDR2 YFSETQ. Between the trimmed V and J ends, which lost 3 bases and 0 bases, there was a span of 9 bases.

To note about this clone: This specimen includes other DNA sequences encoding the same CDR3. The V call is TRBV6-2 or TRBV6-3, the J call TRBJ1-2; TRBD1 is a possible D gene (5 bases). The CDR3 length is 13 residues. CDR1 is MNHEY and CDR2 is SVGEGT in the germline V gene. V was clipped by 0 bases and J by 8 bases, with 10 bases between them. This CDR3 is CASSYSTGSGYTF. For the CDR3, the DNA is TGTGCCAGCAGTTACTCAACAGGAAGCGGCTACACCTTC.

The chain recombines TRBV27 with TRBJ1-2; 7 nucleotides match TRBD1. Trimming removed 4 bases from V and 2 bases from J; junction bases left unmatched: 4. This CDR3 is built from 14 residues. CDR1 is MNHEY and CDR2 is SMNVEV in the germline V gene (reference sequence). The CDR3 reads CASSYRGGNYGYTF. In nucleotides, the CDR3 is TGTGCCAGCAGTTACAGGGGTGGAAACTATGGCTACACCTTC.

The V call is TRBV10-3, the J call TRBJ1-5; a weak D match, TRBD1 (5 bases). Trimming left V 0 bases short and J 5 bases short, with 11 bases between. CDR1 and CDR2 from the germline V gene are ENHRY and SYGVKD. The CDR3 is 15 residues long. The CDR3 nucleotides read TGTGCCATCAGTGAGTCGGGTCAGGGTGATCAGCCCCAGCATTTT. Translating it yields CAISESGQGDQPQHF.

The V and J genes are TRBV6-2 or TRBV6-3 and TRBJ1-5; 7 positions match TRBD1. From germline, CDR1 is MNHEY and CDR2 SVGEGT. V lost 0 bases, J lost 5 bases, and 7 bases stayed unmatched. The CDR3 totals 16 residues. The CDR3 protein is CASSYSSHRGDQPQHF. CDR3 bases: TGTGCCAGCAGTTACTCGAGTCACAGGGGAGATCAGCCCCAGCATTTT.

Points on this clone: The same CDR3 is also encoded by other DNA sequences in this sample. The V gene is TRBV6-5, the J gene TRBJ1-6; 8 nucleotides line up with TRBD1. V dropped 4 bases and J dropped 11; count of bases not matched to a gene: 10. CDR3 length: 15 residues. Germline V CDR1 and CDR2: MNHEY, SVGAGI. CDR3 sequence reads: CASSFGTGPTPPLHF. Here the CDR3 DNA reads TGTGCCAGCAGTTTTGGGACAGGCCCTACCCCACCCCTCCACTTT.

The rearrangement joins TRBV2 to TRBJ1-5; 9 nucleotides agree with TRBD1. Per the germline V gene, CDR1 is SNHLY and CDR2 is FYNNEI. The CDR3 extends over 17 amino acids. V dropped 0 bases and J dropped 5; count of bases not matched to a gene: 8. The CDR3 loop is CASSEALGQGIHQPQHF. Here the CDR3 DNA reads TGTGCCAGCAGTGAAGCGCTAGGACAGGGGATCCATCAGCCCCAGCATTTT.

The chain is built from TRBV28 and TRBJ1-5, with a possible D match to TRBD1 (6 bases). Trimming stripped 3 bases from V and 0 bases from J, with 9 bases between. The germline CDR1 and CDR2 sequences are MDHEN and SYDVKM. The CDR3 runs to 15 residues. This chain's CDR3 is CASSFDRLSNQPQHF. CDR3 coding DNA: TGTGCCAGCAGTTTTGACAGGCTTAGCAATCAGCCCCAGCATTTT.

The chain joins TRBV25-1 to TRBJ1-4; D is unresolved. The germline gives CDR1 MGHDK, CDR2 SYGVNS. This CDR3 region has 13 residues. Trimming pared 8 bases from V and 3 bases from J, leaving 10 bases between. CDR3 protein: CASGGESNEKLFF. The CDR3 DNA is TGTGCCAGCGGCGGAGAATCTAATGAAAAACTGTTTTTT.